This is a list of T cell receptor beta chains from one sample in a study of CD8 T cells in Susac syndrome. TCRdb re-derived calls from the immunoSEQ multiplex PCR reads in MiXCR, one entry per CDR3 protein. Found here are about 180,000 distinct CDR3 sequences, approximately 96% of them singletons; the top ten hold about 0.093%. Sequencing input: CD4+ T cells from PBMCs. The receptors were gathered from a human donor with multiple sclerosis. Both conserved end residues are part of each CDR3. D genes are given only for firm matches. Clone sizes are given selectively: once, few, many, or a class where the clone is expanded.

>TRBJ2-1|TRBV29-1|-|once
TGCAGCGCTCGGACGGAGTCAAGCTCCTACAATGAGCAGTTCTTC
CSARTESSSYNEQFF
>TRBJ1-6|TRBV4-3|-|once
TGCGCCAGCAGCCAAGATCCGAGGCCCCTTAATTCACCCCTCCACTTT
CASSQDPRPLNSPLHF
>TRBJ2-1|TRBV20-1|TRBD2|-
TGCAGTGCCACCTCAGCGGGGAGCTCCTACAATGAGCAGTTCTTC
CSATSAGSSYNEQFF
>TRBJ1-1|TRBV12-3/TRBV12-4|-|-
TGTGCCAGCGGGGCCGGACCGAACGCTTTCTTT
CASGAGPNAFF
>TRBJ2-6|TRBV28|-|-
TGTGCCAGCAGTCTCTTGAGCTCTGGGGCCAACGTCCTGACTTTC
CASSLLSSGANVLTF
>TRBJ2-5|TRBV28|TRBD2|few
TGTGCCAGCAGTTTCCGCGGGGGCCAAGAGACCCAGTACTTC
CASSFRGGQETQYF
>TRBJ2-5|TRBV7-2|-|-
TGTGCCAGCAGCTTAGAAAGTGGGACTCTTAGAGAGACCCAGTACTTC
CASSLESGTLRETQYF
>TRBJ2-2|TRBV4-3|-|-
TGCGCCAGCAGCCAAGACAGTCGGTCGGCCGGGGAGCTGTTTTTT
CASSQDSRSAGELFF
>TRBJ2-3|TRBV5-4|TRBD1|-
TGTGCCAGCAGCCTAGGACAGGGGTGGACAGATACGCAGTATTTT
CASSLGQGWTDTQYF
>TRBJ1-6|TRBV20-1|TRBD1|-
TGCAGTGCTAGAGCAGGGGGTCCTAATTCACCCCTCCACTTT
CSARAGGPNSPLHF
>TRBJ2-7|TRBV15|-|-
TGTGCCACCAGCAGAGGGGGATCCGGGACACTATCGCTATACGAGCAGTACTTC
CATSRGGSGTLSLYEQYF
>TRBJ1-1|TRBV6-2/TRBV6-3|TRBD1|-
TGTGCCAGCAGTTACTCGAGTTTCAGGGGGGCAGGGAGTACTGAAGCTTTCTTT
CASSYSSFRGAGSTEAFF
>TRBJ2-7|TRBV3-1|TRBD2|few
TGTGCCAGCAGCCGAACGGGGGGAACCTACGAGCAGTACTTC
CASSRTGGTYEQYF
>TRBJ1-5|TRBV6-2/TRBV6-3|TRBD1|once
TGTGCCAGCAACAACGACAGGGGGTATCAGCCCCAGCATTTT
CASNNDRGYQPQHF
>TRBJ2-1|TRBV6-2/TRBV6-3|-|-
TGTGCCACCGGGACCCGTGGGGTCAATGAGCAGTTCTTC
CATGTRGVNEQFF
>TRBJ2-1|TRBV6-1|TRBD2|-
TGTGCCAGCAGACCGCCCGGGACTAGCGGGGGGAATGAGCAGTTCTTC
CASRPPGTSGGNEQFF
>TRBJ2-1|TRBV12-5|TRBD2|-
TGTGCTAGTGGTAGCGGGGACCCGGGATACAATGAGCAGTTCTTC
CASGSGDPGYNEQFF
>TRBJ2-3|TRBV27|TRBD2|-
TGTGCCAGCAGTCCCATTCGACTAGCGGGTCTTAGCACAGATACGCAGTATTTT
CASSPIRLAGLSTDTQYF
>TRBJ2-4|TRBV10-3|-|-
TGTGCCATCAGTGACCCACGGCAGGAGGCCTTCATTCAGTACTTC
CAISDPRQEAFIQYF
>TRBJ1-5|TRBV6-5|-|once
TGTGCCAGCAGTAATAGCAATCAGCCCCAGCATTTT
CASSNSNQPQHF
>TRBJ1-4|TRBV20-1|-|-
TGCAGTGCCGAGGATGAAAAACTGTTTTTT
CSAEDEKLFF
>TRBJ2-7|TRBV7-9|-|once
TGTGCCAGCAGCTTAGTCGCGGTAGGTTCCACCTACGAGCAGTACTTC
CASSLVAVGSTYEQYF
>TRBJ1-2|TRBV6-4|-|-
TGTGCCAGCAGTGACTCTCAAGGGGTTGGCGGCTACACCTTC
CASSDSQGVGGYTF
>TRBJ2-7|TRBV4-2|TRBD1|-
TGTGCCAGCAGCCAACGAGGGGGCACGCTAGGGGAGCAGTACTTC
CASSQRGGTLGEQYF
>TRBJ2-2|TRBV5-6|TRBD1|-
TGTGCCAGCAGCTTCGGACAGGGGCTAGGGGAGCTGTTTTTT
CASSFGQGLGELFF
>TRBJ2-7|TRBV5-4|-|-
TGTGCCAGCAGCTTTGGGGGCGGGCCCTCCTACGAGCAGTACTTC
CASSFGGGPSYEQYF
>TRBJ2-1|TRBV29-1|-|once
TGCAGCGTTCAGGTGAACAATGAGCAGTTCTTC
CSVQVNNEQFF
>TRBJ1-6|TRBV30|-|-
TGTGCCTGGAGTGGGGCCAGCTCCTATAATTCACCCCTCCACTTT
CAWSGASSYNSPLHF
>TRBJ1-3|TRBV4-2|TRBD1|-
TGTGCCAGCAGCCAAGGGACAGGGGGGGAAAACACCATATATTTT
CASSQGTGGENTIYF
>TRBJ1-6|TRBV7-9|TRBD1|-
TGTGCCAGCAGCTATGACAGGGCGGATAATTCACCCCTCCACTTT
CASSYDRADNSPLHF
>TRBJ2-1|TRBV4-2|TRBD2|-
TGTGCCAGCAGCCACCCGGCTAGCGGGGAGGAGCAGTTCTTC
CASSHPASGEEQFF
>TRBJ2-1|TRBV2|-|-
TGTGCCAGCAGTGAATCGGGTAGGGACAATGAGCAGTTCTTC
CASSESGRDNEQFF
>TRBJ1-6|TRBV28|-|-
TGTGCCAGCAGTTTTTCAGGGGATCTCATCTTTAATAATTCACCCCTCCACTTT
CASSFSGDLIFNNSPLHF
>TRBJ2-7|TRBV7-2|TRBD1|once
TGTGCCAGCAGCGCCCGGGACAGGGGCTACGAGCAGTACTTC
CASSARDRGYEQYF
>TRBJ2-3|TRBV4-3|-|-
TGCGCCAGCAGCCAAGATTCTGGAACAGATACGCAGTATTTT
CASSQDSGTDTQYF
>TRBJ2-5|TRBV7-9|TRBD1|-
TGTGCCAGCATTTCCTCGGGACAGGGGGCCCGGGAGACCCAGTACTTC
CASISSGQGARETQYF
>TRBJ1-1|TRBV29-1|-|-
TGCAGCGTTGCAGGACCGAGGAACACTGAAGCTTTCTTT
CSVAGPRNTEAFF
>TRBJ2-6|TRBV25-1|-|once
TGTGCCAGCAGTGATCCGGGCTCTGGGGCCAACGTCCTGACTTTC
CASSDPGSGANVLTF
>TRBJ2-1|TRBV28|TRBD1|-
TGTGCCAGCAGTTCGGACAGGAATGAGCAGTTCTTC
CASSSDRNEQFF
>TRBJ1-1|TRBV3-1|TRBD1|once
TGTGCCAGCAGCTACAGAGACAGGGGAGCTTTCTTT
CASSYRDRGAFF
>TRBJ2-3|TRBV3-1|-|-
TGTGCCAGCAGCCTGACGACAGATACGCAGTATTTT
CASSLTTDTQYF
>TRBJ2-7|TRBV29-1|-|few
TGCAGCGTTGAGGGGACACCCTGGGGTTCCGTCTACGAGCAGTACTTC
CSVEGTPWGSVYEQYF
>TRBJ1-2|TRBV27|-|-
TGTGCCAGCCCCCTGTGGCGCGGCTACACCTTC
CASPLWRGYTF